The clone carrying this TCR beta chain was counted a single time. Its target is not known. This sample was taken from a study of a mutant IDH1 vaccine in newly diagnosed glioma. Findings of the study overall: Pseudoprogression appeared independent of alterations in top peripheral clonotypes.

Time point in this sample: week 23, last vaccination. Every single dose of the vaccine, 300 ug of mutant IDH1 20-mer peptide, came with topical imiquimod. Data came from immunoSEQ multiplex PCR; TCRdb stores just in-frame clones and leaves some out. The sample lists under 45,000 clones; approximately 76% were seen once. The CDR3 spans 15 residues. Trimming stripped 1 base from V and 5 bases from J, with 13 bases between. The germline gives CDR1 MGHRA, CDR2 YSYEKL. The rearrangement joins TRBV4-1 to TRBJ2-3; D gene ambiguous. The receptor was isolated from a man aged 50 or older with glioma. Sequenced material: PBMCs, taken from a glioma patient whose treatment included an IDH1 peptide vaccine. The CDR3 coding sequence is TGCGCCAGCAGCCAAGCCTCCCTAAGAGGAGATACGCAGTATTTT. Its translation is CASSQASLRGDTQYF.